A selection of T cell receptor beta chains follows, all from one sample in a study of human T cells and chemical hapten exposure. TCRdb fed the RACE reads into MiXCR, producing one record per CDR3 protein. Found here are about 94,000 distinct CDR3 sequences, 7% to 10% of them singletons; the top ten hold 2% to 2.5%. The starting material was whole blood, obtained in connection with sensitization to the hapten diphenylcyclopropenone (DPC). All receptors derive from a middle-aged woman with alopecia areata. Some clones in this sample may be carry-over from other donors' samples. CDR3s include the opening cysteine and the closing phenylalanine or tryptophan. The order of the fields is clone size, D gene, J gene, V gene, CDR3 DNA, CDR3 protein. A D gene is named only where the DNA matches it firmly. Expanded clones are given a class, and other clones once, few, many or no size at all.

>NA|NA|TRBJ2-7|TRBV5-5
TGTGCCAGCAGCTTCACAGGAATTACCTACGAGCAGTACTTC
CASSFTGITYEQYF
>few|NA|TRBJ1-1|TRBV29-1
TGCAGCGTGACCGGGAGGACAATCGATTCAGCTTTCTTT
CSVTGRTIDSAFF
>few|TRBD1|TRBJ1-4|TRBV6-5
TGTGCCAGCAGGGCAGGGGGCATGGAGGAAAAACTGTTTTTT
CASRAGGMEEKLFF
>many|NA|TRBJ2-3|TRBV7-2
TGTGCCAGCAGCTTAGGGGTGATCGTGGCCAAAGATACGCAGTATTTT
CASSLGVIVAKDTQYF
>many|NA|TRBJ2-5|TRBV29-1
TGCAGCGTTTATCTCTCACGATCCCTGTACTTC
CSVYLSRSLYF
>few|TRBD2|TRBJ2-5|TRBV19
TGTGCCAGTAAAGGGGTAGCGGGAGGAGAAGAGACCCAGTACTTC
CASKGVAGGEETQYF
>many|TRBD2|TRBJ2-3|TRBV12-3/TRBV12-4
TGTGCCAGCACTAAAGCGGGGGGCGGCACAGATACGCAGTATTTT
CASTKAGGGTDTQYF
>few|NA|TRBJ2-3|TRBV28
TGTGCCAGCAGTAATCGTGCAGTCCCCACAGATACGCAGTATTTT
CASSNRAVPTDTQYF
>many|NA|TRBJ1-1|TRBV7-2
TGTGCCAGCAGCTTATACGGGAACACTGAAGCTTTCTTT
CASSLYGNTEAFF
>many|TRBD2|TRBJ2-2|TRBV20-1
TGCAGTGCTTACGGGACTAGCGGGAGTTTGACCGGGGAGCTGTTTTTT
CSAYGTSGSLTGELFF
>many|NA|TRBJ1-1|TRBV6-5
TGTGCCAGCAGTTACCCAAGGGGCGGGGAAGCTTTCTTT
CASSYPRGGEAFF
>NA|NA|TRBJ2-2|TRBV20-1
TGCAGGGCGGGCCAGGGGACCGGGGAGCTGTTTTTT
CRAGQGTGELFF
>many|TRBD2|TRBJ2-1|TRBV6-5
TGTGCCAGCAGAGGACTAGCGGGGCACCTCAATGAGCAGTTCTTC
CASRGLAGHLNEQFF
>NA|NA|TRBJ1-5|TRBV29-1
TGCAGCGTCGCCCCGGGGCCCGGCAATCAGCCCCAGCATTTT
CSVAPGPGNQPQHF
>many|NA|TRBJ2-1|TRBV19
TGTGCCAGTAGTCCCCGGACGCAGATTCCCGGGACTCTGCAGTTCTTC
CASSPRTQIPGTLQFF
>many|NA|TRBJ2-5|TRBV7-9
TGTGCCAGCAGCTCTACACCGTACGGAGTCGAGGAGACCCAGTACTTC
CASSSTPYGVEETQYF
>NA|NA|TRBJ1-2|TRBV4-3
TGCGCCAGCAGCCAAGATACGGGAGACCTCTATGGCTACACCTTC
CASSQDTGDLYGYTF
>many|NA|TRBJ1-6|TRBV28
TGTGCCAGCAGTTTTGTTGCAGGGTCGGGTTCACCCCTCCACTTT
CASSFVAGSGSPLHF
>many|TRBD1|TRBJ1-5|TRBV7-3
TGTGCCAGCAGCTTAATTCACAGGGGCGGTAGCAATCAGCCCCAGCATTTT
CASSLIHRGGSNQPQHF
>many|TRBD2|TRBJ2-5|TRBV4-2
TGTGCCAGCAGCCCTCTGAGGGGACTAGCGGGAGGGGAGTACCAAGAGACCCAGTACTTC
CASSPLRGLAGGEYQETQYF
>many|NA|TRBJ2-1|TRBV9
TGTGCCAGCAGCGTAGGGGGGCAGACCGGGAATGAGCAGTTCTTC
CASSVGGQTGNEQFF
>many|TRBD1|TRBJ2-1|TRBV20-1
TGCAGTGCAAAGGAGGTTGCCAGGACAGGAAGTAATGAGCAGTTCTTC
CSAKEVARTGSNEQFF
>many|NA|TRBJ2-7|TRBV7-9
TGTGCCAGCAGCGACGGGAGTGTTTCATACGAGCAGTACTTC
CASSDGSVSYEQYF
>NA|TRBD2|TRBJ2-3|TRBV28
TGTGCCAGCAGTTTCCCCAGCGGGAGGGGCACAGATACGCAGTATTTT
CASSFPSGRGTDTQYF
>many|NA|TRBJ1-2|TRBV6-6
TGTGCCAGCAGTCCAGGAACAGGACCTGCCGGCTACACCTTC
CASSPGTGPAGYTF
>few|TRBD1|TRBJ2-2|TRBV18
TGTGCCAGCTTACCGACCACAGGGGCCGGGGAGCTGTTTTTT
CASLPTTGAGELFF